This T cell receptor (beta chain) was retrieved from a study of T-cell reconstitution after alpha-beta-depleted transplantation in children. This clonotype has more than one count but fewer than ten. No antigen is known for it. V lost 7 bases and J 0 bases, leaving 5 bases between the germline ends. This CDR3 contains 12 residues. Study-wide results and caveats: At one year after transplant, newly produced T cells mostly accounted for T-cell counts and diversity.

A library of TCRbeta sequences, prepared with unique molecular identifiers, was generated. TCRdb analysed the PCR reads with MiXCR anew, one entry per CDR3 protein. This sample has some 600,000 distinct CDR3 sequences, with 13% found just once. This clonotype originated in a male patient between 5 and 17 years old who had a stem cell transplant for acute myeloid leukemia, so the T cells may come from the graft donor. The material was PBMCs, mostly from graft donor cells, obtained 360 days after TCRalphabeta/CD19-depleted stem cell transplant. This chain links TRBV12-3 or TRBV12-4 with TRBJ2-3; D remains ambiguous. The CDR3 loop reads CASKASTDTQYF. The DNA of the CDR3 is TGTGCCAGCAAGGCCAGCACAGATACGCAGTATTTT.